A selection of T cell receptor beta chains follows, all from one sample in a study of cytomegalovirus exposure and HLA in healthy donors. Profiled with immunoSEQ multiplex PCR; TCRdb holds only in-frame clones, not every one. The sample lists 150,000 to 200,000 clones; around 77% were seen once. The sequenced sample was PBMCs. These receptor sequences come from a female donor in good health and CMV-seronegative. Each CDR3 is given without its conserved first and last residue. Not all rows give a size; the values are once, few, many and, for expanded clones, a class.

v_gene,j_gene,abundance,CDR3aa
TRBV10-3,TRBJ2-3,NA,AISEFADTQY
TRBV7-8,TRBJ1-1,few,ASSLSAGGSTEAF
TRBV5-1,TRBJ2-1,NA,ASRSSGGQSYNEQF
TRBV28,TRBJ2-1,few,ASSDNEQF
TRBV30,TRBJ2-5,NA,AWGLAATQETQY
TRBV13,TRBJ2-5,few,ASSLGQIQATQY
TRBV11-2,TRBJ2-7,NA,ASSLGQHVEQY
TRBV7-3,TRBJ2-7,NA,ASSLNPTSGVYEQY
TRBV5-6,TRBJ2-6,NA,ASSMDMSGANVLT
TRBV28,TRBJ1-2,few,ASSLDGGGYGYT
TRBV5-1,TRBJ2-5,NA,ASTETGGLEQY
TRBV28,TRBJ2-7,NA,ASSLWSGGTYEQY
TRBV14,TRBJ2-5,NA,ASSQDLLAGPKETQY
TRBV28,TRBJ2-6,NA,ASTTGGSGANVLT